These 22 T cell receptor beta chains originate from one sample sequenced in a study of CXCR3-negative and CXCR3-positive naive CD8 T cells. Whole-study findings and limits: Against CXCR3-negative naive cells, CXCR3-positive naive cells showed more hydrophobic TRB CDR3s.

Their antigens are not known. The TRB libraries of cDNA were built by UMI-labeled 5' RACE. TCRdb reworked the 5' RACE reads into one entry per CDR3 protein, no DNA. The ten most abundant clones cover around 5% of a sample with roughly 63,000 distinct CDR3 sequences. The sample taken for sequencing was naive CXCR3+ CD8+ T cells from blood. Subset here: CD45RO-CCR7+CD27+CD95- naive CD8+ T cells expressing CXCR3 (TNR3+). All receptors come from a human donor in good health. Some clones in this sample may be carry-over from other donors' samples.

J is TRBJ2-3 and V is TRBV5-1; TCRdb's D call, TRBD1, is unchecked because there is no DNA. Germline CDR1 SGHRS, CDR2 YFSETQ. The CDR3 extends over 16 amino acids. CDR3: CASSPRGPGNTDTQYF.

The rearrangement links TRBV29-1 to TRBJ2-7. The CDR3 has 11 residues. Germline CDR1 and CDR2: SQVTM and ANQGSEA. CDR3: CSVEEAYEQYF.

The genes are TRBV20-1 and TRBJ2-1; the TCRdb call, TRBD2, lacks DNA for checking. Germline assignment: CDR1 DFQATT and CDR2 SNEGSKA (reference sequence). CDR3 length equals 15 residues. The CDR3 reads CSARDLERDYNEQFF.

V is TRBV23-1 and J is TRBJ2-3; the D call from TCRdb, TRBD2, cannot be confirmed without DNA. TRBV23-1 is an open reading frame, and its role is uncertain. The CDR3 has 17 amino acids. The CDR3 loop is CASSLRWTSGYTDTQYF.

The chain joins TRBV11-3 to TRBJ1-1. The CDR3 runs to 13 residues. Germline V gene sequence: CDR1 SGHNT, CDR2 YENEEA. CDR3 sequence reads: CASNLRPFTEAFF.

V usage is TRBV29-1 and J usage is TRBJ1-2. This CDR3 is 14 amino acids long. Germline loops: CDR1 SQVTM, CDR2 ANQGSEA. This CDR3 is CSDFAGTEEVGYTF.

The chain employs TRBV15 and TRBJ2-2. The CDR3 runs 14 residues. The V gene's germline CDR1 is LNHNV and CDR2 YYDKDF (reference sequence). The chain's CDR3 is CATSTNPNTGELFF.

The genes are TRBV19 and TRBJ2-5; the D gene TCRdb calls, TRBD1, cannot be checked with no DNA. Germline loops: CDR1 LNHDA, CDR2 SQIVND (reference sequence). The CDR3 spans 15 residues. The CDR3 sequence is CASDPGTGFGETQYF.

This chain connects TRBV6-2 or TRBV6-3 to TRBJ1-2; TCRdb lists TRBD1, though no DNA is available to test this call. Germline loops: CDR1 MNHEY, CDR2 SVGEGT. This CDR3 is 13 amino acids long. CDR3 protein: CASSYGTLDGYTF.

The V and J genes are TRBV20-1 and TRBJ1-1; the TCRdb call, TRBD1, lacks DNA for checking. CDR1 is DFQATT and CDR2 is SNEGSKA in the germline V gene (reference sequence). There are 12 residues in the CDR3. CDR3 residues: CSARDSRFEAFF.

CDR3: CASSQGPGTSGKYNEQFF. This chain uses TRBV3-1 with TRBJ2-1; TCRdb selects TRBD2, and the lack of DNA leaves this call unchecked. The CDR3 extends over 18 amino acids. CDR1 and CDR2 (germline): LGHDT, YNNKEL (reference sequence).

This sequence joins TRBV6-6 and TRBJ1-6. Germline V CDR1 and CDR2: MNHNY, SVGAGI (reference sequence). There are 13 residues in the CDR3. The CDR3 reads CASSYPMDSPLHF.

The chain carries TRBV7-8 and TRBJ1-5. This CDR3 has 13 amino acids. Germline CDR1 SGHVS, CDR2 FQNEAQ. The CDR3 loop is CASSLDYSQPQHF. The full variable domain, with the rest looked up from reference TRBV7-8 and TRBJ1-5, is GAGVSQSPRYKVAKRGQDVALRCDPISGHVSLFWYQQALGQGPEFLTYFQNEAQLDKSGLPSDRFFAERPEGSVSTLKIQRTQQEDSAVYLCASSLDYSQPQHFGDGTRLSIL.

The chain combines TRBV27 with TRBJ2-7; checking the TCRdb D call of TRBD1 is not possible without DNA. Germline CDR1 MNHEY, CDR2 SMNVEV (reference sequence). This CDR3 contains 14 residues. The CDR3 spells CASSADRGQDEQYF.

CDR3 in amino acids: CAWSPVYRQPNYGYTF. The chain carries TRBV30 and TRBJ1-2. Germline assignment: CDR1 GTSNPN and CDR2 SVGIG (reference sequence). The CDR3 runs to 16 residues.

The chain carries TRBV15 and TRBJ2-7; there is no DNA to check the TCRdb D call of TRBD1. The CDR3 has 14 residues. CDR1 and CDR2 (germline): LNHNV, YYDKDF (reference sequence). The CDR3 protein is CATSYDRLTYEQYF.

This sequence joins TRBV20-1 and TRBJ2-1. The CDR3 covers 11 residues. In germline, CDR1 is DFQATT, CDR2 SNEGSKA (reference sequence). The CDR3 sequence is CSAPSPNEQFF.

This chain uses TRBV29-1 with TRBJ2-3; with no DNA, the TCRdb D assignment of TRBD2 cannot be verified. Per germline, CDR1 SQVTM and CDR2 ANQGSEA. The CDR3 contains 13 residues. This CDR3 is CSVLAGETDTQYF.

This CDR3 is CASSSDREYVPLHF. The chain uses TRBV7-9 and TRBJ1-6; absent DNA, TCRdb's TRBD1 call cannot be checked. Germline CDR1 SEHNR, CDR2 FQNEAQ (reference sequence). This CDR3 has 14 residues.

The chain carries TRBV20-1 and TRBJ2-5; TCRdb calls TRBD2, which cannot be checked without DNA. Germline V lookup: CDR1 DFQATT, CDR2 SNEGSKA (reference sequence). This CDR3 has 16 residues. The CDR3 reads CSARDVLGGEQETQYF.

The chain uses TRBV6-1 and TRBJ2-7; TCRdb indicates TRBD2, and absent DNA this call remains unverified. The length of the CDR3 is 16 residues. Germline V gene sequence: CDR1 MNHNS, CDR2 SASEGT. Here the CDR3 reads CASGLLSGDYEGEQYF.

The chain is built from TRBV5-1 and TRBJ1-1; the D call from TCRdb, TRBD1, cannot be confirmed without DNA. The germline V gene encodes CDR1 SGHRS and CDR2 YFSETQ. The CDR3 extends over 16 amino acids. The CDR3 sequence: CASSLAPLQQGAEAFF.